The clone carrying this T cell receptor (beta chain) was detected a few times. Sequencing used immunoSEQ multiplex PCR; TCRdb keeps in-frame clones, though not all of them. The sample lists 400,000 or so clones, 90% occurring once. The CDR3 consists of 13 residues. Germline lookup yields CDR1 SGHVS and CDR2 FNYEAQ. The V and J ends lost 5 bases and 4 bases respectively, with 11 bases between them. This specimen comes from a study of blood T cell repertoires in COVID-19. Cohort 3 recovered donors had two negative PCRs, clearance, or symptom resolution. Sequencing used PBMCs or T cells enriched from blood (not recorded which). The TCR comes from a man between 18 and 35 years old who had recovered from COVID-19. The chain is built from TRBV7-6 and TRBJ1-1, with D perhaps TRBD1 (6 bases). DNA of the CDR3: TGTGCCAGCAGCAGAAGGACAGCCACTGAAGCTTTCTTT. Translating it yields CASSRRTATEAFF.